Given below is one T cell receptor (beta chain) in context. The CDR3 runs 15 residues. The trim removed 0 bases at V and 7 bases at J, leaving 4 bases unmatched. Sequenced by immunoSEQ multiplex PCR; TCRdb stores in-frame clones only, minus some. The sample yields approximately 300,000 clones, 89% seen once. This entry comes from a study of blood T cell repertoires in COVID-19. Across the whole study: Samples taken during acute and convalescent COVID-19 were collected in the United States, Italy and Spain.

The source is a man between 18 and 35 years old who had recovered from COVID-19. The J gene is TRBJ1-4, the V gene TRBV23-1; 8 bases match TRBD1. TRBV23-1 is sorted into the ORF group, with uncertain function. The sample consisted of peripheral blood. The CDR3 here is CASSQSDRVGEKLFF. In nucleotides, the CDR3 is TGCGCCAGCAGTCAATCGGACAGGGTAGGTGAAAAACTGTTTTTT.